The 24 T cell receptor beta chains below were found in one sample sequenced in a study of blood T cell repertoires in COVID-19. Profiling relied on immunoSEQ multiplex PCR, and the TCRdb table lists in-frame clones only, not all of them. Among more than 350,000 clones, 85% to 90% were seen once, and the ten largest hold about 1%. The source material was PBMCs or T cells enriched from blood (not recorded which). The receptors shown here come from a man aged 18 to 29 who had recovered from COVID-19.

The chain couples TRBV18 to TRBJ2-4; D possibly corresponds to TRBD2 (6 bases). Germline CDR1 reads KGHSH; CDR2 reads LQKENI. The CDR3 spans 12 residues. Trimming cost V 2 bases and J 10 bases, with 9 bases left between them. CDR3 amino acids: CASSPMGGIQYF. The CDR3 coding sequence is TGTGCCAGCTCACCAATGGGGGGTATTCAGTACTTC. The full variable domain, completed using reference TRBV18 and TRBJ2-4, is NAGVMQNPRHLVRRRGQEARLRCSPMKGHSHVYWYRQLPEEGLKFMVYLQKENIIDESGMPKERFSAEFPKEGPSILRIQQVVRGDSAAYFCASSPMGGIQYFGAGTRLSVL.

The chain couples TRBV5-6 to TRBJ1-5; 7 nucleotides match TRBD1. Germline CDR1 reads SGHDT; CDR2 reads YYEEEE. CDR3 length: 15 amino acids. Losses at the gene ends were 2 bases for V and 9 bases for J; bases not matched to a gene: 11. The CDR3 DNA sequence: TGTGCCAGCAGCTTAAGTCAGGGGGGTCCCGGGCCCCAGCATTTT. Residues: CASSLSQGGPGPQHF.

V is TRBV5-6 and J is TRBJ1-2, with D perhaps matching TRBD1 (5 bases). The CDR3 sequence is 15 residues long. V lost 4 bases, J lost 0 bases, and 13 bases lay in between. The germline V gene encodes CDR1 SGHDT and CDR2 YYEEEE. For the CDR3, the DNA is TGTGCCAGCAGCCCCTGGACACCAACTAACTATGGCTACACCTTC. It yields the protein CASSPWTPTNYGYTF.

CDR3 coding DNA: TGTGCCAGCAGTCGACAGGGAGGCGGCTACACCTTC. Protein product: CASSRQGGGYTF. J is TRBJ1-2 and V is TRBV6-6, with 7 bases identical to TRBD1. Germline V gene data show CDR1 as MNHNY and CDR2 as SVGAGI (reference sequence). Losses at the gene ends were 5 bases for V and 8 bases for J; bases not matched to a gene: 5. This CDR3 is 12 amino acids long.

The CDR3 DNA is TGCAGCGTCCGGTCGCCAGATACGCAGTATTTT. This gives the protein CSVRSPDTQYF. The chain is built from TRBV29-1 and TRBJ2-3; unclear D gene. The germline gives CDR1 SQVTM, CDR2 ANQGSEA. CDR3 size: 11 residues. Trimming stripped 6 bases from V and 4 bases from J, with 8 bases between.

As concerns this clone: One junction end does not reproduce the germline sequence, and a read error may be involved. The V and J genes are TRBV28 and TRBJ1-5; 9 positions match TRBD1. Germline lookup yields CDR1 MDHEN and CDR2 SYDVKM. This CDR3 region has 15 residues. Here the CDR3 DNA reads TGTGCCAGCAGTCCGGGAGGTCTGGGGGACAGGGTTTTGAATTTT. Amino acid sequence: CASSPGGLGDRVLNF.

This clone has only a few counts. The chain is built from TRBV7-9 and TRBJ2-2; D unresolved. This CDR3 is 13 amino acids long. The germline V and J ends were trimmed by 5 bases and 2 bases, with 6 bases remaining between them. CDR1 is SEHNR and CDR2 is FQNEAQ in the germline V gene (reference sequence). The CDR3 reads CASSPQNTGELFF. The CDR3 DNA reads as TGTGCCAGCAGCCCACAAAACACCGGGGAGCTGTTTTTT.

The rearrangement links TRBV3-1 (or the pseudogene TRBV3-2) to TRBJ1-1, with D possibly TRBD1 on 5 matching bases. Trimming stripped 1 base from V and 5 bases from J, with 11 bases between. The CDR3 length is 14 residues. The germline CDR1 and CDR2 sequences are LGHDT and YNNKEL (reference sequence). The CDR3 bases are TGTGCCAGCAGCCAAGCTCAGGGCAGAACTGAAGCTTTCTTT. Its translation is CASSQAQGRTEAFF.

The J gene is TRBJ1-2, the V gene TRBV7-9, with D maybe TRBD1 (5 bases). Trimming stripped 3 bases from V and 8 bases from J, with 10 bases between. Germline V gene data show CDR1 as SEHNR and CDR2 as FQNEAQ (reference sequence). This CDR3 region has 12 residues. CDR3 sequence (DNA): TGTGCCAGCAGCTTGGGGACTCGAGGCTACACCTTC. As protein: CASSLGTRGYTF.

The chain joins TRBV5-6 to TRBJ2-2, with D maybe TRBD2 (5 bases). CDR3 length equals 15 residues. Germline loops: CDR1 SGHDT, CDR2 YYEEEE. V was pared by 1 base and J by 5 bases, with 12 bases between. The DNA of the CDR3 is TGTGCCAGCAGCTTGTCCGTGACGGGGACCGGGGAGCTGTTTTTT. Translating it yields CASSLSVTGTGELFF. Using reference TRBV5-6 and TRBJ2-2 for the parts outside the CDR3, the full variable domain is DAGVTQSPTHLIKTRGQQVTLRCSPKSGHDTVSWYQQALGQGPQFIFQYYEEEERQRGNFPDRFSGHQFPNYSSELNVNALLLGDSALYLCASSLSVTGTGELFFGEGSRLTVL.

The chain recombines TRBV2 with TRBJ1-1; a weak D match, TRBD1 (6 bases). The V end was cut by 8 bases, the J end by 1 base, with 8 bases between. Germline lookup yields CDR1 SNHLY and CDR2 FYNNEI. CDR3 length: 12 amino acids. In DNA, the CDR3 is TGTGCCAGCCGGGGACAGAACACTGAAGCTTTCTTT. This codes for CASRGQNTEAFF.

The CDR3 region is CATSRDRQKNEKLFF. In DNA form, the CDR3 reads TGTGCCACCAGCAGAGACCGACAGAAAAATGAAAAACTGTTTTTT. The chain is built from TRBV15 and TRBJ1-4; D may be TRBD1 (5 bases). V was cut by 0 bases and J by 5 bases, with 10 bases left in between. The V gene's germline CDR1 is LNHNV and CDR2 YYDKDF (reference sequence). This CDR3 contains 15 residues.

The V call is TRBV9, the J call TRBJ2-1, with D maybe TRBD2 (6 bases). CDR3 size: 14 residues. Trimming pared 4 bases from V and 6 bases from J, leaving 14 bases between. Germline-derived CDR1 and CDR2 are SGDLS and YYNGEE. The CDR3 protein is CASSLYAGSNEQFF. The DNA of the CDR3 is TGTGCCAGCAGCCTCTATGCGGGATCCAATGAGCAGTTCTTC.

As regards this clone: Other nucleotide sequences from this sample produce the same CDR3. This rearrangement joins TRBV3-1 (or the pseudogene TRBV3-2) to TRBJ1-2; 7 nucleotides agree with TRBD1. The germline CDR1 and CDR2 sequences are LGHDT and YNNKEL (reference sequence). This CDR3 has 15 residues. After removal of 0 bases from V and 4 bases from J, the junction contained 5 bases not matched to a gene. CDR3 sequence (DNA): TGTGCCAGCAGCCAAGAACAGGGGCGCGGCTATGGCTACACCTTC. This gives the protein CASSQEQGRGYGYTF.

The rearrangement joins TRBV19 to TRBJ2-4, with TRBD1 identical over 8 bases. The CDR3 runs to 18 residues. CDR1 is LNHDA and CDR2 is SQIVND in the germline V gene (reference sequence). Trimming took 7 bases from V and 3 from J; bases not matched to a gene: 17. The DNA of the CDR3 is TGTGCCAGTACTGATAACGACAGGGGAGGAACGAGCAAAAACATTCAGTACTTC. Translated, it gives CASTDNDRGGTSKNIQYF.

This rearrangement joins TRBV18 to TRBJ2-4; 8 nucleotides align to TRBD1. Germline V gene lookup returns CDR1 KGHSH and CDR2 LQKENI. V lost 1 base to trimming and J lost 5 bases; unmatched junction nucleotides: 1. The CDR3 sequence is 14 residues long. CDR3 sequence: CASSPLTGENIQYF. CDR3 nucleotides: TGTGCCAGCTCACCACTGACAGGGGAAAACATTCAGTACTTC.

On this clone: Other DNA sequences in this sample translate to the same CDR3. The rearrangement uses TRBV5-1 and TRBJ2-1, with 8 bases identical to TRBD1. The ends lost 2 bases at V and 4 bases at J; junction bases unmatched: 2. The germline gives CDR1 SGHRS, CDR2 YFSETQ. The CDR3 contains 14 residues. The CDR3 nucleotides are TGCGCCAGCAGCTTAACAGGGGGATACAATGAGCAGTTCTTC. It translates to CASSLTGGYNEQFF.

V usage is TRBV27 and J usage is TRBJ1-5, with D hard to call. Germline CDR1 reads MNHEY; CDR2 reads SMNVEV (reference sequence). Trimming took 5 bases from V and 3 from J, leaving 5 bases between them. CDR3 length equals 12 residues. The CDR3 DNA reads TGTGCCAGCAGTCTAATCAATCAGCCCCAGCATTTT. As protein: CASSLINQPQHF.

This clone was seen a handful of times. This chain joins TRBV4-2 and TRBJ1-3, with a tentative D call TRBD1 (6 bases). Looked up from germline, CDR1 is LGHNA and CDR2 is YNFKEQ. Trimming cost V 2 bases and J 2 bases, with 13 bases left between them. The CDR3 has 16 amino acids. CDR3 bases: TGTGCCAGCAGCCAATCCCAGGGGCATACTGGAAACACCATATATTTT. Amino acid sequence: CASSQSQGHTGNTIYF.

CDR3 sequence (DNA): TGTGCCAGCACCCCGGACAGATCCAAAAACATTCAGTACTTC. This gives the protein CASTPDRSKNIQYF. The chain is built from TRBV6-4 and TRBJ2-4; tentative D call: TRBD1 (6 bases). Trimming took off 7 bases at V and 2 bases at J, with 12 bases between the two ends. Germline CDR1 and CDR2: MRHNA and SNTAGT. This CDR3 region has 14 residues.

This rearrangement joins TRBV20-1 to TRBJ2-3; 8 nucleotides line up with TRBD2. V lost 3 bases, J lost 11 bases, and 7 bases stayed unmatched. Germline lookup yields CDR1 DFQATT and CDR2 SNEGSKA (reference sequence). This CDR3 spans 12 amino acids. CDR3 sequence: CSASSRTSKQYF. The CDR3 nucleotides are TGCAGTGCTAGTTCCCGGACTAGCAAGCAGTATTTT.

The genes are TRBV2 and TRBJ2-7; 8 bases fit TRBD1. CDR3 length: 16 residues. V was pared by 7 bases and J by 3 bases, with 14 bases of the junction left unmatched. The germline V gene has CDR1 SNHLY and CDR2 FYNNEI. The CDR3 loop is CASKLKGTGSNYEQYF. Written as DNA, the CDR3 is TGTGCCAGCAAGTTAAAAGGGACAGGAAGTAACTACGAGCAGTACTTC.

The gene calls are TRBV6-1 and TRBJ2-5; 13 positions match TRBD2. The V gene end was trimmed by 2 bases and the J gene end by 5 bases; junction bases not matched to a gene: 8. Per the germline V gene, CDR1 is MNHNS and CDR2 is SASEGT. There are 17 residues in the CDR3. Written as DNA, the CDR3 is TGTGCCAGCAGTGAAATGCCGGGACTAGCGGGAAGGGAGACCCAGTACTTC. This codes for CASSEMPGLAGRETQYF.

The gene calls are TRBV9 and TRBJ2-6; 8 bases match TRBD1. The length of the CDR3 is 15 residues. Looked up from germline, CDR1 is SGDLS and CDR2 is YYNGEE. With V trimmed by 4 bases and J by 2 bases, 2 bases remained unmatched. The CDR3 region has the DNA TGTGCCAGCAGCCCCAGGGGGCCTGGGGCCAACGTCCTGACTTTC. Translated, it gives CASSPRGPGANVLTF.